Each of the 9 T cell receptor beta chains below was sequenced from the same sample in a study of blood T cell repertoires in COVID-19. Generated by immunoSEQ multiplex PCR, the TCRdb table keeps only in-frame clones and is missing some. The top ten clones hold around 8.9% of a sample with approximately 340,000 clones, over 80% of them seen once. The sequenced sample was peripheral blood. These receptors were taken from a man in his thirties or forties with COVID-19, enrolled during active disease.

The chain employs TRBV7-2 and TRBJ2-2, with TRBD1 matching 9 bases. The CDR3 covers 14 residues. CDR1 and CDR2 from the germline V gene are SGHTA and FQGNSA. The V segment lost 6 bases and the J segment 2 bases; nucleotides outside the gene matches: 1. The CDR3, as DNA: TGTGCCAGCAGGACAGGGGGAAACACCGGGGAGCTGTTTTTT. This codes for CASRTGGNTGELFF.

CDR3 loop: CASSPQAIQETQYF. The CDR3 DNA is TGTGCCAGCAGCCCGCAAGCAATACAAGAGACCCAGTACTTC. This chain connects TRBV11-1 to TRBJ2-5; D gene unclear. Germline V gene lookup returns CDR1 SGHAT and CDR2 FQDESV (reference sequence). Trimming stripped 5 bases from V and 2 bases from J, with 12 bases between. The CDR3 consists of 14 residues.

The DNA of the CDR3 is TGTGCCAGCTCACCTGGACAGGGTTACACTGAAGCTTTCTTT. Protein sequence: CASSPGQGYTEAFF. The V call is TRBV18, the J call TRBJ1-1; 8 bases fit TRBD1. The J segment lost 3 bases and the V segment lost 3 bases, leaving 3 bases of the junction unmatched. CDR3 size: 14 residues. Germline V gene sequence: CDR1 KGHSH, CDR2 LQKENI.

The V call is TRBV9, the J call TRBJ2-7; 8 nucleotides line up with TRBD1. This CDR3 is 15 amino acids long. The trim removed 4 bases at V and 4 bases at J, leaving 10 bases unmatched. The germline V gene encodes CDR1 SGDLS and CDR2 YYNGEE. DNA of the CDR3: TGTGCCAGCAGCCCAGCCGGGACAGGAGGTTACGAGCAGTACTTC. As protein: CASSPAGTGGYEQYF.

V and J are TRBV10-3 and TRBJ2-5, with D possibly TRBD2 on 6 matching bases. CDR3 length: 15 residues. V lost 3 bases to trimming and J lost 5 bases, with 16 bases between them. Looked up from germline, CDR1 is ENHRY and CDR2 is SYGVKD. CDR3 coding DNA: TGTGCCATCAGTGATTCCGGACTCGGGGGTGAGACCCAGTACTTC. This codes for CAISDSGLGGETQYF.

DNA for the CDR3: TGTGCCAGCAGTTCCAGGGTCGGGGAGCTGTTTTTT. Its translation: CASSSRVGELFF. V and J are TRBV6-5 and TRBJ2-2, with a possible D match to TRBD1 (5 bases). This CDR3 is built from 12 residues. V was shortened by 4 bases and J by 7 bases, with 7 bases between the two germline ends. CDR1 is MNHEY, CDR2 SVGAGI, per germline.

This chain links TRBV14 with TRBJ2-2; TRBD1 aligns across 8 bases. Germline assignment: CDR1 SGHDN and CDR2 FVKESK. The V gene end was trimmed by 9 bases and the J gene end by 3 bases; junction bases not matched to a gene: 6. The CDR3 loop spans 14 amino acids. CDR3 sequence: CASSGQGYTGELFF. DNA of the CDR3: TGTGCCAGTTCAGGACAGGGTTACACCGGGGAGCTGTTTTTT.

The V gene is TRBV28, the J gene TRBJ2-3; no definite D call. Germline V gene data show CDR1 as MDHEN and CDR2 as SYDVKM. This CDR3 spans 14 amino acids. V was cut by 5 bases and J by 6 bases, with 15 bases left in between. For the CDR3, the DNA is TGTGCCAGCAGTATAAGCCCCCCCAGGGATACGCAGTATTTT. The encoded protein is CASSISPPRDTQYF.

The chain joins TRBV4-3 to TRBJ2-7, with 15 bases fitting TRBD2. Germline values: CDR1 LGHNA, CDR2 YSLEER. The CDR3 covers 19 residues. Germline trimming cut 0 bases from V and 0 bases from J; bases unmatched to any gene: 6. The CDR3 loop reads CASSQDYGTSGRSSYEQYF. The CDR3 region has the DNA TGCGCCAGCAGCCAAGATTACGGGACTAGCGGGAGGAGCTCCTACGAGCAGTACTTC.